This section outlines one T cell receptor beta chain sequence together with its context. Its specificity is not known. Second doses were pooled across both intervals (about 4 or about 12 weeks). The sample is drawn from a study of T cell responses to AZD1222 COVID-19 vaccine. Overall study findings and caveats: Donor demographics were predominantly white British with a female majority; clonal diversity may be underestimated. When two AZD1222 doses had been given, Spike-specific TCR breadth and depth rose. Variant regions that are unmutated are reportedly the target of nearly half of spike-specific TCRs.

Libraries were prepared by immunoSEQ multiplex PCR; TCRdb keeps only in-frame clonotypes and omits some of them. This sample has roughly 150,000 clones, with 90% to 95% found just once. Between the trimmed V and J ends, which lost 6 bases and 6 bases, there was a span of 13 bases. This CDR3 contains 13 residues. The chain has TRBV12-3 or TRBV12-4 and TRBJ2-3, with D hard to call. The TCR was taken from an adult who received the AZD1222 COVID-19 vaccine. This material consisted of peripheral blood, taken 28 days after the second AZD1222 dose. CDR3: CASSPLRRDTQYF. The CDR3 nucleotides are TGTGCCAGCAGCCCTCTGAGGCGGGATACGCAGTATTTT.